One sample yielded the 10 T cell receptor beta chains listed below, sequenced in a study of response to subunit inactivated influenza vaccine. TCRdb re-called the RT-PCR reads with MiXCR, one entry per CDR3 protein. The sample includes some 600,000 distinct CDR3 sequences, 14% seen only once; the top ten take 7.5% to 8%. The sequenced sample was PBMCs from blood, obtained 14 to 15 days before vaccination. The receptors were sampled from a man between 45 and 60 years old who received an inactivated influenza vaccine.

This clonotype has more than one count but fewer than ten. This sequence joins TRBV3-1 and TRBJ2-3; the match to TRBD2 covers 9 bases. J gave up 4 bases and V 4 bases, and 9 bases lay outside the gene matches. The length of the CDR3 is 16 residues. Germline V gene data show CDR1 as LGHDT and CDR2 as YNNKEL (reference sequence). The CDR3 sequence is CASSPSSGSGADTQYF. DNA for the CDR3: TGTGCCAGCAGCCCAAGTAGCGGGAGTGGGGCAGATACGCAGTATTTT.

This clonotype came up a few times. The chain recombines TRBV10-3 with TRBJ1-4; the match to TRBD1 covers 7 bases. J lost 7 bases, V lost 0 bases, and 8 bases had no gene match. Germline values: CDR1 ENHRY, CDR2 SYGVKD. This CDR3 has 16 residues. Here the CDR3 reads CAISESKGQSPEKLFF. CDR3 DNA sequence: TGTGCCATCAGTGAGTCGAAGGGACAGAGCCCTGAAAAACTGTTTTTT.

This clonotype has a handful of counts. V gene TRBV28 combines with J gene TRBJ2-1; D gene unclear. CDR3 length equals 15 residues. V shed 2 bases and J shed 1 base, with 9 bases lying between them. The germline V gene encodes CDR1 MDHEN and CDR2 SYDVKM. The DNA for the CDR3 is TGTGCCAGCAGTTTAGTTAGCAAGTCCTACAATGAGCAGTTCTTC. Residues: CASSLVSKSYNEQFF.

This chain joins TRBV10-3 and TRBJ2-2; D may be TRBD2 (6 bases). CDR1 ENHRY and CDR2 SYGVKD come from the germline V gene. The CDR3 length is 17 residues. V was shortened by 2 bases and J by 3 bases, with 16 bases between the two germline ends. CDR3 protein: CAISERRGGEDTGELFF. For the CDR3, the DNA is TGTGCCATCAGTGAGCGCCGCGGCGGGGAGGACACCGGGGAGCTGTTTTTT.

This clonotype was seen repeatedly, ten times or more. The chain joins TRBV4-3 to TRBJ1-6, with TRBD1 as a possible D gene (5 bases). Germline CDR1 LGHNA, CDR2 YSLEER. Trimming shortened V by 0 bases and J by 7 bases, and 13 bases separated the two germline ends. The CDR3 is 16 amino acids. The CDR3 nucleotides read TGCGCCAGCAGCCAAGATGGACACCTTCCCAATTCACCCCTCCACTTT. It codes for CASSQDGHLPNSPLHF.

This chain connects TRBV7-9 to TRBJ2-3; D is possibly TRBD1 or TRBD2 (5 bases each). The V end was cut by 5 bases, the J end by 1 base, with 16 bases between. The CDR3 is made up of 16 amino acids. Looked up from germline, CDR1 is SEHNR and CDR2 is FQNEAQ (reference sequence). CDR3 region: CASSRGQWRGTDTQYF. The DNA of the CDR3 is TGTGCCAGCAGCCGCGGACAATGGCGGGGCACAGATACGCAGTATTTT.

There are a few counts of this clonotype. The rearrangement links TRBV28 to TRBJ2-5; 8 nucleotides align to TRBD2. The CDR3 extends over 15 amino acids. J was trimmed by 1 base and V by 4 bases; bases with no gene match: 5. Germline CDR1 and CDR2: MDHEN and SYDVKM. CDR3 region: CASSSGGVFQETQYF. CDR3 bases: TGTGCCAGCAGTTCCGGGGGGGTTTTCCAAGAGACCCAGTACTTC.

Many counts were recorded for this clonotype. The rearrangement uses TRBV12-3 or TRBV12-4 and TRBJ2-1; TRBD1 matches 7 bases. Germline trimming cut 6 bases from V and 4 bases from J; bases unmatched to any gene: 6. This CDR3 comprises 14 residues. The CDR3 loop reads CASSQGQWYNEQFF. CDR3 nucleotide sequence: TGTGCCAGCAGCCAGGGACAGTGGTACAATGAGCAGTTCTTC.

The V and J genes are TRBV28 and TRBJ2-5; D is undetermined. Trimming pared 3 bases from V and 5 bases from J, leaving 13 bases between. CDR1 and CDR2 from the germline V gene are MDHEN and SYDVKM. The CDR3 covers 14 residues. CDR3 DNA: TGTGCCAGCAGTTTTCAGCTCGTCGGGGAGACCCAGTACTTC. It is translated as CASSFQLVGETQYF.

This clonotype was counted a few times. The chain combines TRBV4-1 with TRBJ2-1; TRBD2 agrees at 13 bases. Germline assignment: CDR1 MGHRA and CDR2 YSYEKL. V lost 4 bases and J lost 9; bases outside the gene matches: 6. This CDR3 spans 15 amino acids. The CDR3 reads CASSRTSGGGSEQFF. In DNA, the CDR3 is TGCGCCAGCAGCCGGACTAGCGGGGGCGGGAGTGAGCAGTTCTTC.